A single sample gave rise to the 14 T cell receptor beta chains below, sequenced in a study of vaccination effects on CD4 cells after COVID-19. Isolation of CD4+ T cells took place after about ten days of culture. Participants got two doses of BNT162b2 or mRNA-1273 vaccine. No cognate antigen is known for these TCRs. Using immunoSEQ multiplex PCR, the repertoire was profiled, and TCRdb retains in-frame clones only, with some absent. This table holds around 62,000 clones, about 74% found once. This material consisted of CD4+ T cells from PBMCs cultured without peptide, taken after COVID-19 vaccination. Receptors were obtained from a human donor who received a COVID-19 vaccine.

This rearrangement joins TRBV3-1 (or the pseudogene TRBV3-2) to TRBJ1-2; D perhaps matches TRBD1 (5 bases). The CDR3 consists of 17 residues. Per germline, CDR1 LGHDT and CDR2 YNNKEL (reference sequence). The ends were cut back, 4 bases at V and 4 bases at J, with 22 bases in the middle. As DNA, the CDR3 is TGTGCCAGCAGCCGCCCTGGTTTGCGGGGGGAGCGCTATGGCTACACCTTC. This codes for CASSRPGLRGERYGYTF.

The chain uses TRBV11-2 and TRBJ2-1, with 11 bases fitting TRBD2. V lost 5 bases and J lost 4; bases outside the gene matches: 7. Germline CDR1 is SGHAT and CDR2 is FQNNGV. The CDR3 loop spans 16 amino acids. CDR3 nucleotide sequence: TGTGCCAGCAGCCCCAGGACTAGCGGGTCTTACAATGAGCAGTTCTTC. Translation gives CASSPRTSGSYNEQFF.

The J gene is TRBJ2-7, the V gene TRBV28; D might be TRBD2 (5 bases). The V gene's germline CDR1 is MDHEN and CDR2 SYDVKM. V was trimmed by 5 bases and J by 0 bases, leaving 11 bases between them. The CDR3 totals 14 residues. Here the CDR3 DNA reads TGTGCCAGCAGTAAGCGACGGGACTCCTACGAGCAGTACGTC. The encoded protein is CASSKRRDSYEQYV.

The chain links TRBV24-1 to TRBJ2-3; 10 bases line up with TRBD1. The CDR3 is made up of 16 amino acids. V was pared by 2 bases and J by 6 bases, with 7 bases of the junction left unmatched. Germline V gene lookup returns CDR1 KGHDR and CDR2 SFDVKD. The CDR3, as DNA: TGTGCCACCAGTGATTCGGGGGACAGGGGACTGGATACGCAGTATTTT. Its protein product is CATSDSGDRGLDTQYF.

DNA of the CDR3: TGCGCCAGCAGCCGGACAGGGGTCAACGAGCAGTACGTC. This sequence encodes CASSRTGVNEQYV. The chain uses TRBV4-1 and TRBJ2-7, with 9 bases that match TRBD1. This CDR3 is built from 13 residues. The trim removed 4 bases at V and 5 bases at J, leaving 3 bases unmatched. The germline gives CDR1 MGHRA, CDR2 YSYEKL.

This rearrangement joins TRBV7-2 to TRBJ2-6; D remains ambiguous. CDR1 SGHTA and CDR2 FQGNSA come from the germline V gene. Deletions cut 7 bases from V and 2 bases from J, with 6 bases between. The CDR3 is 13 residues long. The CDR3 sequence is CASILTGANVLTF. The CDR3 DNA reads TGTGCCAGCATACTAACTGGGGCCAACGTCCTGACTTTC.

The rearrangement joins TRBV10-3 to TRBJ2-5; D remains ambiguous. The CDR3 runs 14 residues. V gave up 3 bases and J gave up 5 bases, with 13 bases separating them. CDR1 is ENHRY and CDR2 is SYGVKD in the germline V gene. The CDR3 DNA sequence: TGTGCCATCAGTGACCCTATACGAAGGGAGACCCAGTACTTC. Translating it yields CAISDPIRRETQYF.

V usage is TRBV4-3 and J usage is TRBJ2-1, with 8 nucleotides matching TRBD2. The CDR3 runs 15 residues. V trimming: 0 bases; J trimming: 6 bases; junction bases outside the gene matches: 4. The V gene's germline CDR1 is LGHNA and CDR2 YSLEER. In DNA, the CDR3 is TGCGCCAGCAGCCAAGAACTAGCGGAGACCAATGAGCAGTTCTTC. It yields the protein CASSQELAETNEQFF.

This chain uses TRBV27 with TRBJ1-5; 11 nucleotides match TRBD1. The germline gives CDR1 MNHEY, CDR2 SMNVEV (reference sequence). The CDR3 loop spans 15 amino acids. The V segment lost 7 bases and the J segment 3 bases; nucleotides outside the gene matches: 5. In DNA, the CDR3 is TGTGCCAGCACAAGGACAGGGGGCACCAATCAGCCCCAGCATTTT. The encoded protein is CASTRTGGTNQPQHF.

This clone was found a few times. This sequence joins TRBV6-5 and TRBJ2-1, with TRBD2 matching over 10 bases. The J segment lost 10 bases and the V segment lost 7 bases, leaving 7 bases of the junction unmatched. Germline V gene sequence: CDR1 MNHEY, CDR2 SVGAGI. This CDR3 region has 13 residues. Here the CDR3 DNA reads TGTGCCAGCACTAAGCGGGGGGGAGGGGAGCAGTTCTTC. Translation gives CASTKRGGGEQFF.

This chain links TRBV18 with TRBJ2-6; D possibly corresponds to TRBD2 (6 bases). From germline, CDR1 is KGHSH and CDR2 LQKENI. This CDR3 region has 16 residues. Between the trimmed V and J ends, which lost 4 bases and 0 bases, there was a span of 10 bases. In nucleotides, the CDR3 is TGTGCCAGCTCACAAGCCGGGAGCTCTGGGGCCAACGTCCTGACTTTC. Translating gives CASSQAGSSGANVLTF.

V and J are TRBV3-1 (or the pseudogene TRBV3-2) and TRBJ1-6, with D possibly matching TRBD1 (5 bases). The CDR3 is made up of 18 amino acids. V gave up 1 base and J gave up 9 bases, with 22 bases separating them. The germline V gene has CDR1 LGHDT and CDR2 YNNKEL (reference sequence). CDR3 sequence reads: CASSQGGLGRTAISPLHF. CDR3 bases: TGTGCCAGCAGCCAAGGGGGACTTGGTCGTACCGCTATTTCACCCCTCCACTTT.

V is TRBV3-1 (or the pseudogene TRBV3-2) and J is TRBJ2-3, with no clear D. Trimming stripped 0 bases from V and 1 base from J, with 5 bases between. The CDR3 has 14 amino acids. Germline V gene sequence: CDR1 LGHDT, CDR2 YNNKEL (reference sequence). DNA for the CDR3: TGTGCCAGCAGCCAAGAGCCACGCACAGATACGCAGTATTTT. Its translation: CASSQEPRTDTQYF.

The chain joins TRBV18 to TRBJ1-4; D not certain. This CDR3 has 17 amino acids. Deletions cut 3 bases from V and 8 bases from J, with 22 bases between. The V gene's germline CDR1 is KGHSH and CDR2 LQKENI. The DNA of the CDR3 is TGTGCCAGCTCACCCGGCGGGTTCCCCTACCTTTCAGAAAAACTGTTTTTT. Translating gives CASSPGGFPYLSEKLFF.